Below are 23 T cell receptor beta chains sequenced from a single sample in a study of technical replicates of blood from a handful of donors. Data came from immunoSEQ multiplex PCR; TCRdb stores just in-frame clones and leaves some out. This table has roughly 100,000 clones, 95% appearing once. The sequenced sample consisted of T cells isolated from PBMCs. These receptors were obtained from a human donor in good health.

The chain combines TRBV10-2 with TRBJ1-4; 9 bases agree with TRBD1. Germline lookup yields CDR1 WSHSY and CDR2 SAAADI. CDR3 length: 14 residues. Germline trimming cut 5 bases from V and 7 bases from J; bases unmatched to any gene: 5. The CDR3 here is CASSIQGAGEKLFF. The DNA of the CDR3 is TGCGCCAGCAGTATACAGGGGGCCGGTGAAAAACTGTTTTTT.

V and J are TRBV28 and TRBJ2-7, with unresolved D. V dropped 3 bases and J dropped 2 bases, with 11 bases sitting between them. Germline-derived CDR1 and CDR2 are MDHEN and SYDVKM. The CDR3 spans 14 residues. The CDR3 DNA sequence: TGTGCCAGCAGTTTTTTTTTCCGCGCCTACGAGCAGTACTTC. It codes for CASSFFFRAYEQYF.

In DNA form, the CDR3 reads TGTGCCAGCATATCCGGGACTAGGTTGGGTGAGCAGTTCTTC. As protein: CASISGTRLGEQFF. V usage is TRBV2 and J usage is TRBJ2-1; 8 nucleotides align to TRBD2. CDR3 size: 14 residues. J gave up 9 bases and V 7 bases, and 11 bases lay outside the gene matches. Germline CDR1 and CDR2: SNHLY and FYNNEI.

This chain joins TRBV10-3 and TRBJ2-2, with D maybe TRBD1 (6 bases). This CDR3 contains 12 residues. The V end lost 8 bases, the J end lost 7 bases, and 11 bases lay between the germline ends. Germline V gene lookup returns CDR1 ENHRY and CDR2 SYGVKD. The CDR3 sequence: CAIEQGNGELFF. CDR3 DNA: TGTGCCATCGAACAGGGAAACGGGGAGCTGTTTTTT.

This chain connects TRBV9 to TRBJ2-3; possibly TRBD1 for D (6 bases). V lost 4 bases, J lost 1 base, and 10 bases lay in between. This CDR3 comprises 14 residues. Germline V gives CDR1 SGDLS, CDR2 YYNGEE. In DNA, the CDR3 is TGTGCCAGCAGCAACCGACAGGGCACAGATACGCAGTATTTT. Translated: CASSNRQGTDTQYF. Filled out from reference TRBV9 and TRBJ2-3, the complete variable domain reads DSGVTQTPKHLITATGQRVTLRCSPRSGDLSVYWYQQSLDQGLQFLIQYYNGEERAKGNILERFSAQQFPDLHSELNLSSLELGDSALYFCASSNRQGTDTQYFGPGTRLTVL.

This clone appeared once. The CDR3 nucleotides are TGCGCCAGCAGCCGCAAACTAGCGGGAGGCACCTACGAGCAGTACTTC. This translates into CASSRKLAGGTYEQYF. The rearrangement joins TRBV4-3 to TRBJ2-7, with 12 bases aligning to TRBD2. Germline loops: CDR1 LGHNA, CDR2 YSLEER. Losses at the gene ends were 4 bases for V and 2 bases for J; bases not matched to a gene: 6. This CDR3 spans 16 amino acids.

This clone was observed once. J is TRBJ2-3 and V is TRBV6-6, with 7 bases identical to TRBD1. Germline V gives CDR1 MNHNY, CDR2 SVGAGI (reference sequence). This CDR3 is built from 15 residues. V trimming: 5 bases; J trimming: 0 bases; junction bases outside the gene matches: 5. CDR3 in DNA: TGTGCCAGCAGTCCCACGGGACAGAGCACAGATACGCAGTATTTT. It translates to CASSPTGQSTDTQYF.

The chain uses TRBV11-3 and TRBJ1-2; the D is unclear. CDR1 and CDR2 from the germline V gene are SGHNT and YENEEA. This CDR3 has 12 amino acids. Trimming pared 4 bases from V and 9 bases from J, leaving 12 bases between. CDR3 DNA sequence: TGTGCCAGCAGCTCTACCTCTATGAGCTACACCTTC. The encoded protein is CASSSTSMSYTF.

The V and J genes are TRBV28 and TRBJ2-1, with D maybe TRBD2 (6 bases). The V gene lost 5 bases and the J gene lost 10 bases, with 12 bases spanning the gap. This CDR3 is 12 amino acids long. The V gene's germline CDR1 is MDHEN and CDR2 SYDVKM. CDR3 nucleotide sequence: TGTGCCAGCAGTCCTACTAGCCCCGAGCAGTTCTTC. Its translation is CASSPTSPEQFF.

CDR3: CATETGSAEAFF. CDR3 sequence (DNA): TGCGCCACCGAGACAGGGTCCGCTGAAGCTTTCTTT. The chain is built from TRBV10-2 and TRBJ1-1; TRBD1 matches 7 bases. The CDR3 runs to 12 residues. CDR1 WSHSY and CDR2 SAAADI come from the germline V gene. V trimming: 10 bases; J trimming: 6 bases; junction bases outside the gene matches: 8.

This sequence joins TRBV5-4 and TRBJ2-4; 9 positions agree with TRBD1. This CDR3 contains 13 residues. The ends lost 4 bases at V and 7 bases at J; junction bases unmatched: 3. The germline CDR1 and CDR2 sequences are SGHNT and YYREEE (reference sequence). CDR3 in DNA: TGTGCCAGCAGCCCACAGGGGGCCAACATTCAGTACTTC. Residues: CASSPQGANIQYF. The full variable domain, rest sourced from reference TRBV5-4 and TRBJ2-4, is ETGVTQSPTHLIKTRGQQVTLRCSSQSGHNTVSWYQQALGQGPQFIFQYYREEENGRGNFPPRFSGLQFPNYSSELNVNALELDDSALYLCASSPQGANIQYFGAGTRLSVL.

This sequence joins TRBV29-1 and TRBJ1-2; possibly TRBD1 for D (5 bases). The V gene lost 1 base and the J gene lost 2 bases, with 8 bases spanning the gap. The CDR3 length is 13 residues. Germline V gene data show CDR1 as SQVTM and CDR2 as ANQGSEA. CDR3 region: CSVEVGGNYGYTF. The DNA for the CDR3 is TGCAGCGTTGAAGTGGGGGGAAACTATGGCTACACCTTC.

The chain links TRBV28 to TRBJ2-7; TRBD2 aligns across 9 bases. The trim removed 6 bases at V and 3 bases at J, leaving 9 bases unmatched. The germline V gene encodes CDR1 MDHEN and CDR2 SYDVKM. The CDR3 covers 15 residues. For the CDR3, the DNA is TGTGCCAGCAGCATAGTAAAGCGGGGGGACTACGAGCAGTACTTC. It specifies CASSIVKRGDYEQYF.

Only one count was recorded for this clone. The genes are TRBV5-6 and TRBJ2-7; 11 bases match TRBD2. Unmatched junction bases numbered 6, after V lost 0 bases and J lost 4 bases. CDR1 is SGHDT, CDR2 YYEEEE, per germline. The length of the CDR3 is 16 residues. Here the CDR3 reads CASSLATGLAVYEQYF. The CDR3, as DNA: TGTGCCAGCAGCTTGGCCACGGGACTAGCGGTATACGAGCAGTACTTC.

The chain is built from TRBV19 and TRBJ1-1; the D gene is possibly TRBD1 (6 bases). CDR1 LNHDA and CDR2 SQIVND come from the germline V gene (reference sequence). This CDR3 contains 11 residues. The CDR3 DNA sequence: TGTGTCTCTTCCAGGGGCACTGAAGCTTTCTTT. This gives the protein CVSSRGTEAFF. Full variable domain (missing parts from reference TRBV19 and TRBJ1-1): DGGITQSPKYLFRKEGQNVTLSCEQNLNHDAMYWYRQDPGQGLRLIYYSQIVNDFQKGDIAEGYSVSREKKESFPLTVTSAQKNPTAFYLCVSSRGTEAFFGQGTRLTVV.

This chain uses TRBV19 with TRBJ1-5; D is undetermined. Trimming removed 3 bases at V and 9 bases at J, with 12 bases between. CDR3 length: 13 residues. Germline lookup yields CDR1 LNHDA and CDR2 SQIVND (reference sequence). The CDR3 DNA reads TGTGCCAGTAGTATTCCTTTTGAGGGGCCCCAGCATTTT. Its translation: CASSIPFEGPQHF.

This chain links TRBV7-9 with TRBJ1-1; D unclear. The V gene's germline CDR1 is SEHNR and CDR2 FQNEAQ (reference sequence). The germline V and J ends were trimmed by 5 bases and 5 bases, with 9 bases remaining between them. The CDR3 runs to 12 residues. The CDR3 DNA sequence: TGTGCCAGCAGCCCCGGTCGGACTGAAGCTTTCTTT. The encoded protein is CASSPGRTEAFF.

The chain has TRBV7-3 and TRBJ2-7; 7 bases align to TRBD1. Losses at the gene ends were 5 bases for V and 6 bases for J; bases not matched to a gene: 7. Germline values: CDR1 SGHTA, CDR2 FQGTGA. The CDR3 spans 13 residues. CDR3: CASSPGQWGEQYF. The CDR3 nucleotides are TGTGCCAGCAGCCCGGGACAGTGGGGCGAGCAGTACTTC.

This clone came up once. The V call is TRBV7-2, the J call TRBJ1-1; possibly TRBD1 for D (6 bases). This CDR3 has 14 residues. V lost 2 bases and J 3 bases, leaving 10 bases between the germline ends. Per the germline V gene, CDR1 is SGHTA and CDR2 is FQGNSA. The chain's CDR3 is CASSLLQGDTEAFF. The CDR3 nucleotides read TGTGCCAGCAGCTTACTACAGGGAGACACTGAAGCTTTCTTT.

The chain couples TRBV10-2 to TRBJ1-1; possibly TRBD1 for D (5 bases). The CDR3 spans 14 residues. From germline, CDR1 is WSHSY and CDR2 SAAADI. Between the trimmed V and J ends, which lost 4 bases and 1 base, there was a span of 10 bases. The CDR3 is CASSGGDRNTEAFF. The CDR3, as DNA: TGCGCCAGCAGTGGGGGGGATAGGAACACTGAAGCTTTCTTT.

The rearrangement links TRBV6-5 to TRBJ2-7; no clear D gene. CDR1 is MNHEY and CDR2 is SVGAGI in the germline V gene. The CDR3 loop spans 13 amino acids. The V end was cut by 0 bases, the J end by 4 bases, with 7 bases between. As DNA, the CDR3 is TGTGCCAGCAGTTACTCGAGGTGGTACGAGCAGTACTTC. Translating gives CASSYSRWYEQYF.

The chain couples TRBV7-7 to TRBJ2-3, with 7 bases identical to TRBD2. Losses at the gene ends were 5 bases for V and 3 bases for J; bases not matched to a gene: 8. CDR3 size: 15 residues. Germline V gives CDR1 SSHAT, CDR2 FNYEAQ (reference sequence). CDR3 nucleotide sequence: TGTGCCAGCAGCCGTTTTGACGGGAGGACAGATACGCAGTATTTT. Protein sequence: CASSRFDGRTDTQYF. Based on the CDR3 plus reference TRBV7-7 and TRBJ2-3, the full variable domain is GAGVSQSPRYKVTKRGQDVTLRCDPISSHATLYWYQQALGQGPEFLTYFNYEAQPDKSGLPSDRFSAERPEGSISTLTIQRTEQRDSAMYRCASSRFDGRTDTQYFGPGTRLTVL.

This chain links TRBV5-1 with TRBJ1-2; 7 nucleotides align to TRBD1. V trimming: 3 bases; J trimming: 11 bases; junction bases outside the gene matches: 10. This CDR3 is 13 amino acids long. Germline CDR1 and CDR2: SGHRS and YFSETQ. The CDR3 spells CASSSPRDRDYTF. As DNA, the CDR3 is TGCGCCAGCAGCTCGCCAAGGGACAGAGATTACACCTTC.